These 17 T cell receptor beta chains were sequenced from one sample in a study of blood T cells in healthy people across ages. Combining a sample-barcoded 5' primer with a J-beta primer mix, a second PCR ran for about 6 to 11 cycles. TCRdb used MiXCR to reprocess the 5' RACE reads, holding one entry per CDR3 protein. Of some 940,000 distinct CDR3 sequences in the sample, 25% to 30% were seen once. These data also featured in a second study, about T cells of mothers and their children.

The sample was blood. The source is a woman in her thirties or forties in good health.

This clonotype occurred a few times. The rearrangement links TRBV5-1 to TRBJ2-7; TRBD2 is a possible D gene (5 bases). The CDR3 loop spans 14 amino acids. Germline assignment: CDR1 SGHRS and CDR2 YFSETQ. V dropped 0 bases and J dropped 3 bases, with 10 bases sitting between them. CDR3 residues: CASSLEGSIYEQYF. The CDR3 coding sequence is TGCGCCAGCAGCTTGGAAGGGAGTATCTACGAGCAGTACTTC.

In this sample, this clonotype turned up many times. V and J are TRBV28 and TRBJ2-3; D is possibly TRBD1 (5 bases). The V end lost 6 bases, the J end lost 5 bases, and 15 bases lay between the germline ends. The germline CDR1 and CDR2 sequences are MDHEN and SYDVKM. The CDR3 is 14 amino acids. This chain's CDR3 is CASSPVGRVDTQYF. In nucleotides, the CDR3 is TGTGCCAGCAGCCCCGTCGGCAGGGTAGATACGCAGTATTTT.

This clonotype was counted ten times or more. This chain links TRBV29-1 with TRBJ2-3; D remains ambiguous. The CDR3 has 15 amino acids. Looked up from germline, CDR1 is SQVTM and CDR2 is ANQGSEA. V dropped 4 bases and J dropped 0 bases, with 14 bases sitting between them. CDR3 in amino acids: CSVAKTPTSTDTQYF. CDR3 DNA: TGCAGCGTTGCTAAGACACCTACTAGCACAGATACGCAGTATTTT.

In the case of this clonotype: Given a much more abundant clone one base away, this may be a read error. This rearrangement joins TRBV7-9 to TRBJ1-2, with 8 positions matching TRBD1. This CDR3 is 17 amino acids long. V was pared by 3 bases and J by 5 bases, with 14 bases of the junction left unmatched. Germline CDR1 reads SEHNR; CDR2 reads FQNEAQ (reference sequence). CDR3 sequence: CASSFRAGGLVQYGYTF. In nucleotides, the CDR3 is TGTGCCAGCAGCTTTAGGGCAGGGGGCCTGGTCCAGTATGGCTACACCTTC.

The chain couples TRBV5-6 to TRBJ2-7; tentative D call: TRBD1 (6 bases). The ends were cut back, 0 bases at V and 3 bases at J, with 10 bases in the middle. Looked up from germline, CDR1 is SGHDT and CDR2 is YYEEEE. The CDR3 length is 14 residues. Written as DNA, the CDR3 is TGTGCCAGCAGCTTGGAGGGACATCTCTACGAGCAGTACTTC. Its translation is CASSLEGHLYEQYF.

V gene TRBV30 combines with J gene TRBJ2-6; either TRBD1 or TRBD2 may fit D (5 bases each). Trimming left V 5 bases short and J 0 bases short, with 11 bases between. The CDR3 runs to 15 residues. The germline CDR1 and CDR2 sequences are GTSNPN and SVGIG (reference sequence). CDR3 coding DNA: TGTGCCTGGGGGGACCCTTACTCTGGGGCCAACGTCCTGACTTTC. It yields the protein CAWGDPYSGANVLTF.

This clonotype was picked up many times. At one boundary the junction diverges from the germline segment, which might be a read error. The chain uses TRBV5-1 and TRBJ2-7, with 7 bases matching TRBD2. Per germline, CDR1 SGHRS and CDR2 YFSETQ. The CDR3 runs 14 residues. The CDR3 region is CASSSTGGTYEQYF. The CDR3 coding sequence is TGTGCCAGCAGCTCTACGGGGGGAACCTACGAGCAGTACTTC.

This clonotype was counted between two and nine times. The rearrangement links TRBV7-2 to TRBJ1-4, with 9 positions matching TRBD1. Germline CDR1 SGHTA, CDR2 FQGNSA. Unmatched junction bases numbered 2, after V lost 1 base and J lost 5 bases. The CDR3 runs to 15 residues. The CDR3 protein is CASSLGGTGNEKLFF. The CDR3 DNA is TGTGCCAGCAGCTTAGGGGGGACAGGGAATGAAAAACTGTTTTTT.

The table lists this clonotype with a few counts. The V gene is TRBV7-9, the J gene TRBJ2-7, with D possibly TRBD1 on 6 matching bases. The CDR3 contains 16 residues. The ends were cut back, 3 bases at V and 0 bases at J, with 15 bases in the middle. Looked up from germline, CDR1 is SEHNR and CDR2 is FQNEAQ (reference sequence). CDR3 nucleotides: TGTGCCAGCAGCTTCCCCGCCCAGGGGAGCTCCTACGAGCAGTACTTC. Translation gives CASSFPAQGSSYEQYF.

With regard to this clonotype: It may be a read error: a sequence one base away is much more abundant. The gene calls are TRBV6-5 and TRBJ2-3; the match to TRBD1 covers 8 bases. Trimming removed 6 bases from V and 8 bases from J; junction bases left unmatched: 7. Germline CDR1 is MNHEY and CDR2 is SVGAGI. This CDR3 is 13 amino acids long. The CDR3 region is CASRRQGQGTQYF. The CDR3 DNA reads as TGTGCCAGCAGAAGACAGGGGCAAGGTACGCAGTATTTT.

V and J are TRBV4-1 and TRBJ1-2; unclear D gene. V was pared by 3 bases and J by 8 bases, with 16 bases between. The CDR3 is 14 amino acids. Germline loops: CDR1 MGHRA, CDR2 YSYEKL. CDR3 bases: TGCGCCAGCAGCCATCTGGGCGGGGAAGGAGGCTACACCTTC. Translation gives CASSHLGGEGGYTF.

The genes are TRBV19 and TRBJ2-3, with 8 bases aligning to TRBD1. The CDR3 sequence is 15 residues long. From germline, CDR1 is LNHDA and CDR2 SQIVND (reference sequence). The V segment lost 6 bases and the J segment 6 bases; nucleotides outside the gene matches: 11. The CDR3: CASSPKPTGADTQYF. The CDR3 DNA sequence: TGTGCCAGTAGCCCGAAACCGACAGGGGCGGATACGCAGTATTTT. The variable domain in full, with the rest retrieved from reference TRBV19 and TRBJ2-3, is DGGITQSPKYLFRKEGQNVTLSCEQNLNHDAMYWYRQDPGQGLRLIYYSQIVNDFQKGDIAEGYSVSREKKESFPLTVTSAQKNPTAFYLCASSPKPTGADTQYFGPGTRLTVL.

The chain combines TRBV5-1 with TRBJ2-1, with 9 bases lining up with TRBD2. V gave up 4 bases and J gave up 4 bases; unmatched junction bases: 9. The germline V gene encodes CDR1 SGHRS and CDR2 YFSETQ. This CDR3 contains 16 residues. The CDR3 loop reads CASSHQGAGGYNEQFF. The CDR3 DNA reads as TGCGCCAGCAGCCACCAGGGAGCGGGGGGTTACAATGAGCAGTTCTTC.

In this sample, this clonotype turned up many times. One junction end disagrees with the germline gene, perhaps due to a read error. The chain uses TRBV3-1 and TRBJ2-3; D gene uncertain. The CDR3 contains 12 residues. The germline V gene has CDR1 LGHDT and CDR2 YNNKEL (reference sequence). The CDR3 DNA sequence: TGCGCCAGCAGCCAAGTCGCAGATACGCAGTATTTT. Amino acids: CASSQVADTQYF.

There are a few counts of this clonotype. This sequence joins TRBV29-1 and TRBJ2-7, with TRBD1 matching over 9 bases. The assigned J gene may be wrong: the sequence end matches TRBJ2-5 better. Germline V gene sequence: CDR1 SQVTM, CDR2 ANQGSEA. The CDR3 sequence is 16 residues long. The CDR3 sequence: CSVEDISDRGGETQYF. CDR3 bases: TGCAGCGTTGAAGATATCTCTGACAGGGGGGGGGAGACCCAGTACTTC.

V and J are TRBV14 and TRBJ2-5; 7 bases are shared with TRBD1. TRBJ2-7 matches the DNA end more closely, so the J call is doubtful. Germline CDR1 reads SGHDN; CDR2 reads FVKESK. CDR3 length: 13 residues. This chain's CDR3 is CASSQVQGTEQYF. The CDR3 DNA reads TGTGCCAGCAGCCAAGTACAGGGGACCGAGCAGTACTTC.

The chain links TRBV20-1 to TRBJ2-5, with TRBD2 identical over 13 bases. Per germline, CDR1 DFQATT and CDR2 SNEGSKA (reference sequence). Trimming cost V 0 bases and J 5 bases; bases outside gene matches: 6. This CDR3 spans 16 amino acids. Written as DNA, the CDR3 is TGCAGTGCTAGAGAGACTAGCGGGGGGTTCCGGGAGACCCAGTACTTC. It is translated as CSARETSGGFRETQYF.